This T cell receptor (beta chain) was identified during a study of T cells after yellow fever vaccination. Background on the study: Libraries from low-cell-number fractions were prepared with the SMART-Seq v4 Ultra Low Input RNA kit.

This clonotype was found many times. The antigen remains unidentified. 5'RACE template switching generated TCR cDNA, adding a universal primer site and UMIs. From the 5' RACE reads, TCRdb called clonotypes with MiXCR, one entry per CDR3 protein. The table includes roughly 140,000 distinct CDR3 sequences, around 7.7% detected once. The length of the CDR3 is 15 residues. The V and J ends lost 1 base and 0 bases respectively, with 4 bases between them. CDR1 SGHTA and CDR2 FQGNSA come from the germline V gene. Study results and limitations: FACS-sorted repertoires could harbor abundant contaminating bulk-population clonotypes.

This TCR came from a man aged 30 to 45 who received the YFV17D yellow fever vaccine. This chain uses TRBV7-2 with TRBJ2-6; no clear D gene. The source material was CD4+ T cells sorted from PBMCs, sampled 5 days after the yellow fever booster vaccination. The CDR3 reads CASSLVVSGANVLTF. The CDR3, as DNA: TGTGCCAGCAGCTTAGTTGTCTCTGGGGCCAACGTCCTGACTTTC.